A selection of T cell receptor beta chains follows, all from one sample in a study of blood T cell repertoires in COVID-19. Some clones are missing from TCRdb's copy, which holds only in-frame ones; the method was immunoSEQ multiplex PCR. The sample contains 250,000 to 300,000 clones, around 93% of which appear only once. The specimen was PBMCs or T cells enriched from blood (not recorded which). The origin of the receptors is a human donor in a cohort exposed to, infected with or recovered from COVID-19 (not recorded which). The donor label of this sample is uncertain. Both conserved end residues are part of each CDR3.

j_call,v_call,cdr3_aa
TRBJ2-3,TRBV24-1,CATSVGGSTDTQYF
TRBJ1-2,TRBV4-2,CASSLQVVEINYGYTF
TRBJ1-1,TRBV28,CASLRGGNTEAFF
TRBJ2-2,TRBV4-2,CASSQDRSGGAGELFF
TRBJ2-2,TRBV5-6,CASSLGQINTGELFF
TRBJ2-6,TRBV7-9,CASSLRRGSDSGANVLTF
TRBJ2-7,TRBV27,CASSLYGKAYEQYF
TRBJ1-2,TRBV12-3/TRBV12-4,CASSPGTVYGYTF
TRBJ1-1,TRBV19,CASSIRQGATEAFF
TRBJ2-7,TRBV5-4,CASSQGLVETYEQYF
TRBJ1-1,TRBV9,CASSPRTGGEAFF
TRBJ1-5,TRBV14,CASSQDLGEGQPQHF
TRBJ1-2,TRBV29-1,CSVEEYGYTF
TRBJ2-7,TRBV18,CASSLYRGTYEQYF
TRBJ2-7,TRBV5-1,CASSLAGEHYEQYF
TRBJ2-7,TRBV7-9,CASSRGSYEQYF
TRBJ2-7,TRBV19,CASSDLDSGGPYEQYF
TRBJ1-5,TRBV28,CASSVINQPQHF
TRBJ2-3,TRBV19,CASSIGSGGPLRDTQYF
TRBJ1-1,TRBV11-1,CASSSRDRRNTEAFF
TRBJ1-1,TRBV5-6,CASSAPTRQGLTEAFF
TRBJ2-7,TRBV12-3/TRBV12-4,CASSYRGYEQYF
TRBJ2-3,TRBV19,CASKGPGADTQYF
TRBJ1-4,TRBV18,CASSNLYDRDATNEKLFF
TRBJ2-1,TRBV21-1,CASSLRTGGSYNEQFF
TRBJ1-1,TRBV19,CASSRFGTGGAPDTEAFF
TRBJ2-7,TRBV18,CASSQGRGIYEQYF
TRBJ1-1,TRBV2,CASRGDGAEAFF
TRBJ2-3,TRBV6-5,CASSYSASADTQYF
TRBJ2-2,TRBV9,CASSSLAVNTGELFF
TRBJ2-1,TRBV27,CASSSLLSYNEQFF
TRBJ2-5,TRBV2,CASGTRETQYF
TRBJ1-2,TRBV29-1,CSVLTVYGYTF
TRBJ2-2,TRBV11-3,CASSLEGGAAGELFF
TRBJ2-5,TRBV6-2/TRBV6-3,CASSYSRTSGGPEQETQYF
TRBJ2-7,TRBV2,CASSEALRQGFSSYEQYF
TRBJ2-7,TRBV5-1,CASSVTGTKPDEQYF
TRBJ1-1,TRBV5-1,CASSPGQGAGTEAFF
TRBJ1-2,TRBV13,CASTQVNYGYTF
TRBJ2-5,TRBV29-1,CSYLPPLVIGGETQYF
TRBJ2-5,TRBV19,CASSTPQGETQYF
TRBJ1-2,TRBV4-1,CASSPHGQGGSYGYTF
TRBJ1-1,TRBV6-5,CASSYGDSLGTEAFF
TRBJ1-3,TRBV12-1,CASSRRQGRSGNTIYF
TRBJ1-2,TRBV2,CASRRTDNLYGYTF
TRBJ1-2,TRBV11-2,CASRRTGPYGYTF
TRBJ1-5,TRBV24-1,CATAGSGDWGNQPQHF
TRBJ2-3,TRBV6-2/TRBV6-3,CASSYSRFTDTQYF
TRBJ1-6,TRBV6-5,CASSRGGRGHSPLHF
TRBJ1-1,TRBV2,CASSELGGTEAFF
TRBJ1-6,TRBV3-1/TRBV3-2,CASSGSGQERSPLHF
TRBJ2-7,TRBV9,CASSVGLADSYEQYF